The T cell receptor (beta chain) under discussion was sequenced for a study of CD8 T cells in Susac syndrome. In contrast to the negatively isolated CD8+ and CD4+ T cells, TEMRA cells were FACS-enriched. The CDR3 has 13 amino acids. The V gene lost 4 bases and the J gene lost 5 bases, with 12 bases spanning the gap. Germline loops: CDR1 SGDLS, CDR2 YYNGEE. The table lists this clonotype with a count of one. Random hexamers primed reverse transcription of about 0.45 to 1 ug RNA. The amplification used immunoSEQ multiplex PCR on TCR beta CDR3; it spanned 54 Vbeta and 13 Jbeta. TCRdb re-called the immunoSEQ multiplex PCR reads through MiXCR, storing one row per CDR3 protein. The data hold some 63,000 distinct CDR3 sequences, with just under 95% observed a single time.

The sequence was collected from a human donor with multiple sclerosis. Material for sequencing was CD8+ T cells from PBMCs. V usage is TRBV9 and J usage is TRBJ1-1, with a weak D call TRBD1 (6 bases). CDR3 nucleotide sequence: TGTGCCAGCAGCCGAGGGGGGGAAACTGAAGCTTTCTTT. This codes for CASSRGGETEAFF.